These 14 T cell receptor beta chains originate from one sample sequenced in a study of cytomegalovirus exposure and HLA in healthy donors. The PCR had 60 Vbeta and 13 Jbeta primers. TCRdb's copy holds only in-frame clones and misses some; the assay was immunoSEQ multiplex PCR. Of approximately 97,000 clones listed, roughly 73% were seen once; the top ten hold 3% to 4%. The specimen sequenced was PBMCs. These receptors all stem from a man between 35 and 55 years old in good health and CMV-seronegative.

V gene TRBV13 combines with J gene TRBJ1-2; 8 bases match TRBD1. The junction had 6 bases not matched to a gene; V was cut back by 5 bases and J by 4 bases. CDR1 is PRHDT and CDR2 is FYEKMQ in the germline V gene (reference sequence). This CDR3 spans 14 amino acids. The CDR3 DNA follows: TGTGCCAGCAGCGAGGACAGGGATCCCTATGGCTACACCTTC. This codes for CASSEDRDPYGYTF.

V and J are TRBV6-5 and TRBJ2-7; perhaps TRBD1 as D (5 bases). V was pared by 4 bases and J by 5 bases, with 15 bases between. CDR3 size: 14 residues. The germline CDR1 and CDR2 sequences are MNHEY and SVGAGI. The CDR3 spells CASSLTAGGDEQYF. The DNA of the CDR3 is TGTGCCAGCAGTTTGACAGCCGGTGGGGACGAGCAGTACTTC.

In nucleotides, the CDR3 is TGTGCCAGCAGCTTAGCCGCGACAGGACCCAATCAGCCCCAGCATTTT. Encoded protein: CASSLAATGPNQPQHF. The chain couples TRBV7-2 to TRBJ1-5; possible D gene TRBD1, 6 bases. The CDR3 length is 16 residues. Looked up from germline, CDR1 is SGHTA and CDR2 is FQGNSA. Trimming shortened V by 0 bases and J by 3 bases, and 12 bases separated the two germline ends.

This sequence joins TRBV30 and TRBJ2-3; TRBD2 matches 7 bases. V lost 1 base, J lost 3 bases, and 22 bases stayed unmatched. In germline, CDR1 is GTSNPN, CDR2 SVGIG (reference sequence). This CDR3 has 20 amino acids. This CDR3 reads CAWSALFDSLAAADTDTQYF. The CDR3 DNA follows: TGTGCCTGGAGTGCTTTGTTTGATAGTCTAGCGGCCGCGGATACAGATACGCAGTATTTT. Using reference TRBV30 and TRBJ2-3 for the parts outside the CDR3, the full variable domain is SQTIHQWPATLVQPVGSPLSLECTVEGTSNPNLYWYRQAAGRGLQLLFYSVGIGQISSEVPQNLSASRPQDRQFILSSKKLLLSDSGFYLCAWSALFDSLAAADTDTQYFGPGTRLTVL.

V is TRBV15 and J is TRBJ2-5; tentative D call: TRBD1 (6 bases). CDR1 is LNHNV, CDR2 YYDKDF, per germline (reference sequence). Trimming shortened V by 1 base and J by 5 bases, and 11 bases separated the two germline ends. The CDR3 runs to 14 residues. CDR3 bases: TGTGCCACCAGCAGAGCGGACAGTTGGGAGACCCAGTACTTC. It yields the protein CATSRADSWETQYF.

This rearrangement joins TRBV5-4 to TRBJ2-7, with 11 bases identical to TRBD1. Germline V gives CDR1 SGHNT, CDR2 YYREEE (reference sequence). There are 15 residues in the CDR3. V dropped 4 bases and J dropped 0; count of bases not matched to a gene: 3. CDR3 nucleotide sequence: TGTGCCAGCAGCCCGGGACAGGGGGTCTCCTACGAGCAGTACTTC. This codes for CASSPGQGVSYEQYF.

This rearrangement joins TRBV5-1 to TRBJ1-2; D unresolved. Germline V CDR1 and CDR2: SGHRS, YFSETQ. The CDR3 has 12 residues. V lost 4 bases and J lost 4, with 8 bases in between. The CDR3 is CASSPSVYGYTF. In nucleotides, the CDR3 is TGCGCCAGCAGCCCCAGTGTCTATGGCTACACCTTC.

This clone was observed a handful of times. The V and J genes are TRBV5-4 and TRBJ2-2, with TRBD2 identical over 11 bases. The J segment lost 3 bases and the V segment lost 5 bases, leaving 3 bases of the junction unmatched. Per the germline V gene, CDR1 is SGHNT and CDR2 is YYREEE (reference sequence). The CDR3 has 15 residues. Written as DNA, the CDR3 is TGTGCCAGCAGGAGGACTAGCGGGTACACCGGGGAGCTGTTTTTT. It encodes CASRRTSGYTGELFF.

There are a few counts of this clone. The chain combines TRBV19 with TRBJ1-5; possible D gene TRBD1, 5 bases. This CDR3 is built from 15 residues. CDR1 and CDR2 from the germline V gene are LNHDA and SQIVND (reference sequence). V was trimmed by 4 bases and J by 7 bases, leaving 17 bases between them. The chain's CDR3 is CASSKDFGGLQPQHF. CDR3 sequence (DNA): TGTGCCAGTAGTAAAGATTTCGGGGGACTCCAGCCCCAGCATTTT.

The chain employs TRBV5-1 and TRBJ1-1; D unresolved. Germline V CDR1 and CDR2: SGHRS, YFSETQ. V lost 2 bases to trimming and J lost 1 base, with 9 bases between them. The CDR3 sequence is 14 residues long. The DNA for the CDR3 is TGCGCCAGCAGCTTTCTCTTGTGGAACACTGAAGCTTTCTTT. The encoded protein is CASSFLLWNTEAFF.

CDR3 in amino acids: CASSYDRTYEQYF. Written as DNA, the CDR3 is TGTGCCAGCAGTTATGACAGGACCTACGAGCAGTACTTC. This chain joins TRBV6-5 and TRBJ2-7; TRBD1 is a possible D gene (6 bases). Trimming removed 3 bases at V and 2 bases at J, with 8 bases between. The germline V gene has CDR1 MNHEY and CDR2 SVGAGI. This CDR3 has 13 residues.

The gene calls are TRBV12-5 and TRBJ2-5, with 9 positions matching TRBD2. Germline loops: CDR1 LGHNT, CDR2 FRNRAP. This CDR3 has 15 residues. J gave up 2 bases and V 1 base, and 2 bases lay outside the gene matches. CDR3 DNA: TGTGCTAGTGGTTTGGCGCGGGGGGGACAAGAGACCCAGTACTTC. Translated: CASGLARGGQETQYF.

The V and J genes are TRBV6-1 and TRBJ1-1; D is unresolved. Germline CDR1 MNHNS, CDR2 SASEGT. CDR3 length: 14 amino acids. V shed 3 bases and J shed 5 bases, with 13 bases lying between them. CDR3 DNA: TGTGCCAGCAGTGAGTTATGGTCGGGGACTGAAGCTTTCTTT. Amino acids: CASSELWSGTEAFF.

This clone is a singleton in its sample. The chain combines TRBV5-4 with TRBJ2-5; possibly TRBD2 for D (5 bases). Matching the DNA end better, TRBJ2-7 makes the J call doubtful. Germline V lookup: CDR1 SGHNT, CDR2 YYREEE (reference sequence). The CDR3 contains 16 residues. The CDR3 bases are TGTGCCAGCAGCTTGTCAACTACTAGGAGCTCCTACGAGCAGTACTTC. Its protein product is CASSLSTTRSSYEQYF.